A single sample is the source of the 31 T cell receptor beta chains below, sequenced in a study of beta chain features in type 1 diabetes. The whole isolated RNA underwent reverse transcription, so sequencing captured expressed TCRB transcripts. Repertoires were generated with immunoSEQ multiplex PCR, while TCRdb's copy carries only in-frame clones and drops some. The data contain just over 600,000 clones, 15% to 19% of them singletons. Sequenced material: naive CD4+ T cells from blood. The source is a man aged 18 to 29 in good health.

Only a few counts were recorded for this clone. J is TRBJ2-1 and V is TRBV2; 11 bases map to TRBD2. Germline CDR1 SNHLY, CDR2 FYNNEI. The ends lost 6 bases at V and 10 bases at J; junction bases unmatched: 11. The CDR3 is made up of 15 amino acids. CDR3 coding DNA: TGTGCCAGCAGGCCACTAGCGGGGGCTCTAAGCGAGCAGTTCTTC. Amino acids: CASRPLAGALSEQFF. The full variable domain, rest sourced from reference TRBV2 and TRBJ2-1, is EPEVTQTPSHQVTQMGQEVILRCVPISNHLYFYWYRQILGQKVEFLVSFYNNEISEKSEIFDDQFSVERPDGSNFTLKIRSTKLEDSAMYFCASRPLAGALSEQFFGPGTRLTVL.

A few counts support this clone. Compared with germline, one end of the junction differs, possibly owing to a read error. The chain links TRBV7-7 to TRBJ2-7; 7 positions match TRBD1. The CDR3 spans 14 residues. Germline CDR1 is SSHAT and CDR2 is FNYEAQ (reference sequence). This CDR3 reads CASSERTGAYEQYF. The CDR3 coding sequence is TGTGCTAGCAGCGAACGGACAGGCGCCTACGAGCAGTACTTC.

The chain joins TRBV2 to TRBJ2-3; 8 bases fit TRBD2. V lost 6 bases to trimming and J lost 0 bases; unmatched junction nucleotides: 8. The CDR3 covers 16 residues. Germline V lookup: CDR1 SNHLY, CDR2 FYNNEI. CDR3 sequence (DNA): TGTGCCAGCAGACGGAAGTCTAGCGGGAGCACAGATACGCAGTATTTT. It translates to CASRRKSSGSTDTQYF. Full variable domain (outside the CDR3, taken from reference TRBV2 and TRBJ2-3): EPEVTQTPSHQVTQMGQEVILRCVPISNHLYFYWYRQILGQKVEFLVSFYNNEISEKSEIFDDQFSVERPDGSNFTLKIRSTKLEDSAMYFCASRRKSSGSTDTQYFGPGTRLTVL.

This clone showed up just a few times. V gene TRBV7-6 combines with J gene TRBJ2-5; D possibly corresponds to TRBD2 (6 bases). Looked up from germline, CDR1 is SGHVS and CDR2 is FNYEAQ. CDR3 size: 18 residues. V gave up 0 bases and J gave up 7 bases, with 24 bases separating them. CDR3 in DNA: TGTGCCAGCAGCTTAGCGGGGTTAATAGCGGAGTCTATCGGGACCCAGTACTTC. This sequence encodes CASSLAGLIAESIGTQYF.

Turning to this clone: Distinct nucleotide sequences in the sample also encode this CDR3. This chain uses TRBV7-2 with TRBJ2-3; D remains unclear. Germline V gives CDR1 SGHTA, CDR2 FQGNSA. Deletions cut 5 bases from V and 5 bases from J, with 8 bases between. This CDR3 is 12 amino acids long. The CDR3 protein is CASSPGGDTQYF. For the CDR3, the DNA is TGTGCCAGCAGCCCAGGTGGAGATACGCAGTATTTT.

CDR3 sequence: CASSSPPGTGGTDTQYF. The CDR3 coding sequence is TGTGCCAGCAGTTCTCCCCCCGGGACAGGGGGGACAGATACGCAGTATTTT. The gene calls are TRBV28 and TRBJ2-3, with 11 bases identical to TRBD1. V trimming: 4 bases; J trimming: 3 bases; junction bases outside the gene matches: 9. The CDR3 contains 17 residues. Germline assignment: CDR1 MDHEN and CDR2 SYDVKM. Combining the CDR3 with reference TRBV28 and TRBJ2-3 gives the whole variable domain DVKVTQSSRYLVKRTGEKVFLECVQDMDHENMFWYRQDPGLGLRLIYFSYDVKMKEKGDIPEGYSVSREKKERFSLILESASTNQTSMYLCASSSPPGTGGTDTQYFGPGTRLTVL.

This clone was recorded a few times. The rearrangement uses TRBV7-3 and TRBJ2-1, with D tentatively TRBD2 (6 bases). Trimming removed 3 bases at V and 9 bases at J, with 15 bases between. Germline V CDR1 and CDR2: SGHTA, FQGTGA. This CDR3 region has 14 residues. The CDR3 DNA is TGTGCCAGCAGCTTCGGGACTCTCAACCGTGAGCAGTTCTTC. It specifies CASSFGTLNREQFF. Supplemented by reference TRBV7-3 and TRBJ2-1, the full variable domain reads GAGVSQTPSNKVTEKGKYVELRCDPISGHTALYWYRQSLGQGPEFLIYFQGTGAADDSGLPNDRFFAVRPEGSVSTLKIQRTERGDSAVYLCASSFGTLNREQFFGPGTRLTVL.

The rearrangement joins TRBV5-1 to TRBJ1-2; tentative D call: TRBD1 (6 bases). Looked up from germline, CDR1 is SGHRS and CDR2 is YFSETQ. Trimming shortened V by 6 bases and J by 0 bases, and 12 bases separated the two germline ends. The CDR3 is 14 amino acids. CDR3 sequence (DNA): TGCGCCAGCACGCCAGGGGAATCTAACTATGGCTACACCTTC. Translating gives CASTPGESNYGYTF.

This clone was seen a few times. The V gene is TRBV28, the J gene TRBJ2-1; D may be TRBD2 (6 bases). The CDR3 loop spans 13 amino acids. Trimming removed 3 bases at V and 9 bases at J, with 12 bases between. The V gene's germline CDR1 is MDHEN and CDR2 SYDVKM. CDR3 in amino acids: CASSFYTAGEQFF. The CDR3 coding sequence is TGTGCCAGCAGTTTTTACACAGCGGGTGAGCAGTTCTTC. The full variable domain, completed using reference TRBV28 and TRBJ2-1, is DVKVTQSSRYLVKRTGEKVFLECVQDMDHENMFWYRQDPGLGLRLIYFSYDVKMKEKGDIPEGYSVSREKKERFSLILESASTNQTSMYLCASSFYTAGEQFFGPGTRLTVL.

This clone appeared a few times. CDR3 residues: CASSFVSSYEQYF. The CDR3 region has the DNA TGTGCCAGCAGTTTTGTATCCTCCTACGAGCAGTACTTC. V and J are TRBV28 and TRBJ2-7; no reliable D call. Germline values: CDR1 MDHEN, CDR2 SYDVKM. The CDR3 covers 13 residues. V was shortened by 3 bases and J by 0 bases, with 6 bases between the two germline ends.

This clone was seen a few times. The chain uses TRBV2 and TRBJ1-2; the match to TRBD1 covers 7 bases. The CDR3 is made up of 12 amino acids. The germline CDR1 and CDR2 sequences are SNHLY and FYNNEI. The trim removed 6 bases at V and 4 bases at J, leaving 2 bases unmatched. The CDR3 DNA reads as TGTGCCAGCAGCGGGGACAGCTATGGCTACACCTTC. It is translated as CASSGDSYGYTF.

The V and J genes are TRBV7-3 and TRBJ1-1, with D unclear. The germline CDR1 and CDR2 sequences are SGHTA and FQGTGA. Trimming removed 4 bases from V and 6 bases from J, with 6 bases in between. This CDR3 contains 11 residues. CDR3 nucleotides: TGTGCCAGCAGCTCCGGCCCTGAAGCTTTCTTT. This codes for CASSSGPEAFF. Based on the CDR3 plus reference TRBV7-3 and TRBJ1-1, the full variable domain is GAGVSQTPSNKVTEKGKYVELRCDPISGHTALYWYRQSLGQGPEFLIYFQGTGAADDSGLPNDRFFAVRPEGSVSTLKIQRTERGDSAVYLCASSSGPEAFFGQGTRLTVV.

The rearrangement joins TRBV4-2 to TRBJ2-7; D is possibly TRBD1 or TRBD2 (5 bases each). Deletions cut 1 base from V and 0 bases from J, with 13 bases between. CDR1 LGHNA and CDR2 YNFKEQ come from the germline V gene. There are 16 residues in the CDR3. The CDR3 nucleotides are TGTGCCAGCAGCCAAGCTGGGGCGGGTAGCTCCTACGAGCAGTACTTC. Its translation is CASSQAGAGSSYEQYF.

This chain links TRBV4-1 with TRBJ2-1; D possibly corresponds to TRBD2 (5 bases). CDR3 length: 16 residues. Germline V gene sequence: CDR1 MGHRA, CDR2 YSYEKL. V was pared by 3 bases and J by 6 bases, with 18 bases between. The CDR3 sequence: CASSHPGRSSSNEQFF. CDR3 bases: TGCGCCAGCAGCCATCCGGGCCGGTCTAGCAGCAATGAGCAGTTCTTC.

Only a few counts were recorded for this clone. CDR3 coding DNA: TGTGCCAGCAGTTTAGGGACACCTAACATTCAGTACTTC. Residues: CASSLGTPNIQYF. V and J are TRBV28 and TRBJ2-4; possible D gene TRBD1, 6 bases. The germline gives CDR1 MDHEN, CDR2 SYDVKM. The CDR3 consists of 13 residues. Trimming pared 2 bases from V and 7 bases from J, leaving 9 bases between.

This clone was counted a few times. The gene calls are TRBV9 and TRBJ1-1; D is possibly TRBD1 (6 bases). CDR3 length equals 15 residues. The ends were cut back, 0 bases at V and 1 base at J, with 10 bases in the middle. Germline CDR1 and CDR2: SGDLS and YYNGEE. The CDR3 nucleotides read TGTGCCAGCAGCGTAGTAGGCAGGGGGAACACTGAAGCTTTCTTT. As protein: CASSVVGRGNTEAFF.

The chain uses TRBV7-2 and TRBJ2-7, with 9 nucleotides matching TRBD2. V lost 1 base and J lost 2; bases outside the gene matches: 3. The CDR3 length is 15 residues. Germline lookup yields CDR1 SGHTA and CDR2 FQGNSA. The CDR3 sequence is CASSLDGTSPYEQYF. As DNA, the CDR3 is TGTGCCAGCAGCTTAGACGGGACTAGCCCCTACGAGCAGTACTTC.

The chain recombines TRBV2 with TRBJ1-4; TRBD1 matches 8 bases. The CDR3 sequence is 15 residues long. Losses at the gene ends were 6 bases for V and 0 bases for J; bases not matched to a gene: 3. The V gene's germline CDR1 is SNHLY and CDR2 FYNNEI. Here the CDR3 DNA reads TGTGCCAGCAGGGCGGACAGGGCAACTAATGAAAAACTGTTTTTT. Translation gives CASRADRATNEKLFF.

This clone has only a few counts. This chain joins TRBV30 and TRBJ2-7; D is possibly TRBD1 (5 bases). Trimming took 3 bases from V and 0 from J, leaving 9 bases between them. The CDR3 covers 13 residues. Per the germline V gene, CDR1 is GTSNPN and CDR2 is SVGIG (reference sequence). DNA for the CDR3: TGTGCCTGGAGACAGGCGAGCTCCTACGAGCAGTACTTC. Translated, it gives CAWRQASSYEQYF.

There are a few counts of this clone. This chain links TRBV4-1 with TRBJ2-3; 11 positions agree with TRBD2. V lost 5 bases to trimming and J lost 4 bases; unmatched junction nucleotides: 11. The CDR3 consists of 17 residues. CDR1 and CDR2 (germline): MGHRA, YSYEKL. Here the CDR3 reads CASSSAVAGGLSDTQYF. Written as DNA, the CDR3 is TGCGCCAGCAGCTCGGCTGTAGCGGGAGGGCTATCAGATACGCAGTATTTT.

The chain couples TRBV4-3 to TRBJ2-5; TRBD2 agrees at 8 bases. Germline CDR1 LGHNA, CDR2 YSLEER. This CDR3 has 17 amino acids. J was trimmed by 5 bases and V by 1 base; bases with no gene match: 12. The CDR3 is CASSQGSSGGTPETQYF. Here the CDR3 DNA reads TGCGCCAGCAGCCAAGGATCCAGCGGGGGAACTCCGGAGACCCAGTACTTC.

This clone was observed a handful of times. V gene TRBV5-6 combines with J gene TRBJ2-1; 10 bases align to TRBD1. The V and J ends lost 4 bases and 6 bases, in that order; junction bases with no gene match: 16. The germline V gene encodes CDR1 SGHDT and CDR2 YYEEEE. The CDR3 runs to 18 residues. The CDR3 spells CASSPRSRRQGAFNEQFF. The CDR3 bases are TGTGCCAGCAGCCCGCGCAGTAGACGACAGGGGGCATTCAATGAGCAGTTCTTC.

The table lists this clone with a few counts. The rearrangement links TRBV11-3 to TRBJ2-1, with 7 bases identical to TRBD2. CDR1 is SGHNT and CDR2 is YENEEA in the germline V gene. The ends lost 1 base at V and 6 bases at J; junction bases unmatched: 3. CDR3 length: 14 amino acids. Here the CDR3 reads CASSLAGGTNEQFF. The CDR3 region has the DNA TGTGCCAGCAGCTTAGCGGGAGGCACCAATGAGCAGTTCTTC.

This clone was seen more than once but under ten times. V and J are TRBV28 and TRBJ1-5; no firm D call. CDR1 and CDR2 from the germline V gene are MDHEN and SYDVKM. The V and J ends lost 8 bases and 0 bases respectively, with 14 bases between them. The CDR3 has 15 residues. This chain's CDR3 is CASETADNSNQPQHF. As DNA, the CDR3 is TGTGCCAGCGAAACGGCAGACAATAGCAATCAGCCCCAGCATTTT.

This clone showed up just a few times. The V gene is TRBV7-3, the J gene TRBJ1-1; D unresolved. The CDR3 has 9 residues. From germline, CDR1 is SGHTA and CDR2 FQGTGA. V gave up 8 bases and J gave up 4 bases, with 2 bases separating them. The CDR3 here is CASGTEAFF. DNA of the CDR3: TGTGCCAGCGGCACTGAAGCTTTCTTT. The whole variable domain, filled in from reference TRBV7-3 and TRBJ1-1, reads GAGVSQTPSNKVTEKGKYVELRCDPISGHTALYWYRQSLGQGPEFLIYFQGTGAADDSGLPNDRFFAVRPEGSVSTLKIQRTERGDSAVYLCASGTEAFFGQGTRLTVV.

J is TRBJ2-1 and V is TRBV7-2, with 9 nucleotides matching TRBD1. The CDR3 totals 15 residues. Germline V gene data show CDR1 as SGHTA and CDR2 as FQGNSA. Trimming at V came to 3 bases and at J to 4 bases, leaving 4 bases not matched to a gene. Here the CDR3 DNA reads TGTGCCAGCAGCTTTGGGGGGACAGGGTACAATGAGCAGTTCTTC. This translates into CASSFGGTGYNEQFF.

The table lists this clone with a count of one. This CDR3 is CASSLRLPGSYNEQFF. The CDR3 DNA is TGTGCCAGCAGCCTCCGACTGCCGGGCTCCTACAATGAGCAGTTCTTC. The rearrangement joins TRBV7-2 to TRBJ2-1; D call uncertain. The CDR3 spans 16 residues. Germline CDR1 and CDR2: SGHTA and FQGNSA. V gave up 5 bases and J gave up 0 bases, with 14 bases separating them.

The chain couples TRBV5-6 to TRBJ2-5; 7 nucleotides agree with TRBD2. The ends lost 4 bases at V and 5 bases at J; junction bases unmatched: 23. Germline V gene sequence: CDR1 SGHDT, CDR2 YYEEEE. The CDR3 runs 19 residues. The DNA for the CDR3 is TGTGCCAGCAGCCAACTCACAGTTTTTTCTGGGGGAGGGGAGGAGACCCAGTACTTC. Encoded protein: CASSQLTVFSGGGEETQYF.

Only one count was recorded for this clone. The genes are TRBV7-2 and TRBJ1-2; the D gene is possibly TRBD1 (5 bases). This CDR3 is built from 12 residues. The germline CDR1 and CDR2 sequences are SGHTA and FQGNSA. The V and J ends lost 6 bases and 8 bases respectively, with 13 bases between them. CDR3 DNA: TGTGCCAGCAGAGGGACCAACCGGGGCTACACCTTC. It encodes CASRGTNRGYTF.

This clone was observed a few times. The J gene is TRBJ2-6, the V gene TRBV6-5; D is uncertain. The CDR3 length is 15 residues. CDR1 is MNHEY and CDR2 is SVGAGI in the germline V gene. Deletions cut 6 bases from V and 0 bases from J, with 9 bases between. The CDR3 nucleotides are TGTGCCAGCAGGGTGGGGATCTCTGGGGCCAACGTCCTGACTTTC. It specifies CASRVGISGANVLTF.

The rearrangement uses TRBV27 and TRBJ1-1, with 9 bases matching TRBD1. V was clipped by 7 bases and J by 7 bases; unmatched bases: 13. In germline, CDR1 is MNHEY, CDR2 SMNVEV (reference sequence). The CDR3 contains 15 residues. CDR3 nucleotides: TGTGCCAGCATCAAGCCCGGGACAGGGTATGGTGAAGCTTTCTTT. It specifies CASIKPGTGYGEAFF.